Following are 30 T cell receptor beta chains from one sample sequenced in a study of T cell responses to AZD1222 COVID-19 vaccine. Using immunoSEQ multiplex PCR, the repertoire was profiled, and TCRdb retains in-frame clones only, with some absent. The sample lists 110,000 to 150,000 clones; more than 85% were seen once. Source: peripheral blood, taken after recovery from COVID-19. The receptor set was obtained from an adult who had recovered from COVID-19.

This rearrangement joins TRBV28 to TRBJ2-4, with D possibly TRBD2 on 5 matching bases. This CDR3 contains 16 residues. Trimming pared 3 bases from V and 2 bases from J, leaving 14 bases between. Germline assignment: CDR1 MDHEN and CDR2 SYDVKM. Here the CDR3 reads CASSFSLAGSKNIQYF. CDR3 in DNA: TGTGCCAGCAGTTTTAGCCTAGCCGGGTCCAAAAACATTCAGTACTTC.

This clone was recorded a few times. The V and J genes are TRBV5-1 and TRBJ2-1; TRBD1 matches at 8 bases. The germline gives CDR1 SGHRS, CDR2 YFSETQ. Trimming cost V 4 bases and J 9 bases; bases outside gene matches: 9. This CDR3 comprises 14 residues. CDR3 sequence: CASSPGQEGGEQFF. DNA for the CDR3: TGCGCCAGCAGCCCGGGACAGGAGGGTGGTGAGCAGTTCTTC.

The sample holds one count of this clone. This rearrangement joins TRBV7-3 to TRBJ2-7, with 12 bases matching TRBD1. Germline assignment: CDR1 SGHTA and CDR2 FQGTGA. The V segment lost 5 bases and the J segment 1 base; nucleotides outside the gene matches: 3. This CDR3 comprises 15 residues. In DNA, the CDR3 is TGTGCCAGCAGCCCGGGACAGGGGGCGTCCTACGAGCAGTACTTC. Translated, it gives CASSPGQGASYEQYF. The variable domain in full, with the rest retrieved from reference TRBV7-3 and TRBJ2-7, is GAGVSQTPSNKVTEKGKYVELRCDPISGHTALYWYRQSLGQGPEFLIYFQGTGAADDSGLPNDRFFAVRPEGSVSTLKIQRTERGDSAVYLCASSPGQGASYEQYFGPGTRLTVT.

The genes are TRBV5-8 and TRBJ2-3; D is uncertain. Trimming removed 0 bases at V and 5 bases at J, with 7 bases between. The CDR3 loop spans 13 amino acids. The germline gives CDR1 SGHTS, CDR2 YDEGEE. The CDR3: CASSLGLKDTQYF. CDR3 nucleotide sequence: TGTGCCAGCAGCTTGGGGCTAAAAGATACGCAGTATTTT.

The V and J genes are TRBV9 and TRBJ2-5, with 9 bases aligning to TRBD2. Germline CDR1 SGDLS, CDR2 YYNGEE. The ends lost 5 bases at V and 2 bases at J; junction bases unmatched: 7. This CDR3 contains 15 residues. CDR3 sequence reads: CASSRAGGPQETQYF. Written as DNA, the CDR3 is TGTGCCAGCAGTAGGGCGGGAGGGCCGCAAGAGACCCAGTACTTC.

The chain is built from TRBV3-1 (or the pseudogene TRBV3-2) and TRBJ1-2, with D tentatively TRBD1 (6 bases). V was pared by 0 bases and J by 3 bases, with 20 bases between. The CDR3 is made up of 18 amino acids. Per germline, CDR1 LGHDT and CDR2 YNNKEL (reference sequence). The CDR3 nucleotides read TGTGCCAGCAGCCAAGATTTGGGGGCCAGGGACGAAGACTATGGCTACACCTTC. Protein sequence: CASSQDLGARDEDYGYTF.

The CDR3 nucleotides read TGTGCCAGCAGCATTAGCGGGAGGGCCCACAATGAGCAGTTCTTC. Residues: CASSISGRAHNEQFF. This sequence joins TRBV6-5 and TRBJ2-1; 11 bases are shared with TRBD2. CDR1 and CDR2 from the germline V gene are MNHEY and SVGAGI. This CDR3 is 15 amino acids long. V lost 6 bases and J lost 5; bases outside the gene matches: 6.

The J gene is TRBJ2-7, the V gene TRBV29-1; D is ambiguous. V lost 6 bases and J lost 0, with 15 bases in between. The CDR3 length is 14 residues. The V gene's germline CDR1 is SQVTM and CDR2 ANQGSEA. DNA of the CDR3: TGCAGCGTGACGTTAGCTCCGAGCTCCTACGAGCAGTACTTC. It translates to CSVTLAPSSYEQYF.

V usage is TRBV7-8 and J usage is TRBJ1-5; 9 bases agree with TRBD1. CDR3 size: 14 residues. CDR1 is SGHVS, CDR2 FQNEAQ, per germline. The V and J ends lost 10 bases and 10 bases, in that order; junction bases with no gene match: 14. CDR3: CATTKVQGAAPQHF. Written as DNA, the CDR3 is TGTGCCACCACGAAGGTACAGGGGGCTGCCCCCCAGCATTTT. The full variable domain, in which reference TRBV7-8 and TRBJ1-5 provide the parts outside the CDR3, is GAGVSQSPRYKVAKRGQDVALRCDPISGHVSLFWYQQALGQGPEFLTYFQNEAQLDKSGLPSDRFFAERPEGSVSTLKIQRTQQEDSAVYLCATTKVQGAAPQHFGDGTRLSIL.

This rearrangement joins TRBV6-5 to TRBJ1-3; the D is unclear. Per the germline V gene, CDR1 is MNHEY and CDR2 is SVGAGI. This CDR3 comprises 15 residues. V was cut by 10 bases and J by 3 bases, with 19 bases left in between. CDR3 nucleotide sequence: TGTGCCACCTCCCCATTCGGCTCCATTGGAAACACCATATATTTT. Protein: CATSPFGSIGNTIYF.

V usage is TRBV30 and J usage is TRBJ1-2; unclear D gene. CDR1 is GTSNPN, CDR2 SVGIG, per germline (reference sequence). The CDR3 covers 12 residues. Trimming took off 3 bases at V and 1 base at J, with 6 bases between the two ends. CDR3 sequence (DNA): TGTGCCTGGAGCAGAGTTAACTATGGCTACACCTTC. As protein: CAWSRVNYGYTF.

V and J are TRBV10-3 and TRBJ2-2; either TRBD1 or TRBD2 may fit D (5 bases each). The length of the CDR3 is 14 residues. Germline values: CDR1 ENHRY, CDR2 SYGVKD. V was trimmed by 11 bases and J by 5 bases, leaving 18 bases between them. CDR3 residues: CASSSGPRTGELFF. CDR3 sequence (DNA): TGTGCCTCTTCGTCGGGGCCGAGGACCGGGGAGCTGTTTTTT.

This clone was detected a few times. V and J are TRBV7-9 and TRBJ1-1; D is possibly TRBD1 (6 bases). The CDR3 spans 16 residues. Trimming removed 5 bases at V and 3 bases at J, with 19 bases between. The germline gives CDR1 SEHNR, CDR2 FQNEAQ (reference sequence). Here the CDR3 reads CASSVGGKGFDTEAFF. CDR3 nucleotides: TGTGCCAGCAGCGTAGGGGGAAAAGGCTTCGACACTGAAGCTTTCTTT. The entire variable domain, with the rest obtained from reference TRBV7-9 and TRBJ1-1, is as follows: DTGVSQNPRHKITKRGQNVTFRCDPISEHNRLYWYRQTLGQGPEFLTYFQNEAQLEKSRLLSDRFSAERPKGSFSTLEIQRTEQGDSAMYLCASSVGGKGFDTEAFFGQGTRLTVV.

This CDR3 reads CASSRSGAKNIQYF. As DNA, the CDR3 is TGTGCCAGCAGCCGATCGGGAGCCAAAAACATTCAGTACTTC. V usage is TRBV13 and J usage is TRBJ2-4; D remains unclear. Germline V gene lookup returns CDR1 PRHDT and CDR2 FYEKMQ (reference sequence). This CDR3 has 14 amino acids. The germline V and J ends were trimmed by 5 bases and 0 bases, with 8 bases remaining between them. Together with reference TRBV13 and TRBJ2-4, the CDR3 gives the full variable domain: AAGVIQSPRHLIKEKRETATLKCYPIPRHDTVYWYQQGPGQDPQFLISFYEKMQSDKGSIPDRFSAQQFSDYHSELNMSSLELGDSALYFCASSRSGAKNIQYFGAGTRLSVL.

The chain couples TRBV9 to TRBJ2-7; D uncertain. The germline V and J ends were trimmed by 4 bases and 4 bases, with 6 bases remaining between them. This CDR3 has 11 residues. The germline V gene encodes CDR1 SGDLS and CDR2 YYNGEE. CDR3 region: CASSSTYEQYF. The CDR3 DNA is TGTGCCAGCAGCTCCACATACGAGCAGTACTTC.

CDR3 sequence reads: CAIGGPGTTSSYNEQFF. CDR3 in DNA: TGTGCCATCGGTGGTCCAGGGACGACTAGCTCCTACAATGAGCAGTTCTTC. V usage is TRBV10-3 and J usage is TRBJ2-1; D possibly corresponds to TRBD2 (6 bases). CDR1 and CDR2 (germline): ENHRY, SYGVKD. The V end was cut by 8 bases, the J end by 0 bases, with 20 bases between. The CDR3 length is 17 residues.

The gene calls are TRBV27 and TRBJ2-6, with a possible D match to TRBD1 (6 bases). The CDR3 spans 16 residues. Trimming shortened V by 5 bases and J by 1 base, and 12 bases separated the two germline ends. Germline CDR1 MNHEY, CDR2 SMNVEV (reference sequence). The CDR3 reads CASSPDDRSGANVLTF. The CDR3 region has the DNA TGTGCCAGCAGTCCCGACGACAGGTCTGGGGCCAACGTCCTGACTTTC.

The genes are TRBV2 and TRBJ1-1; 9 bases align to TRBD1. Germline CDR1 and CDR2: SNHLY and FYNNEI. The length of the CDR3 is 16 residues. V dropped 6 bases and J dropped 0; count of bases not matched to a gene: 8. Here the CDR3 reads CASRASGTGLNTEAFF. CDR3 DNA: TGTGCCAGCAGGGCATCCGGGACAGGGTTGAACACTGAAGCTTTCTTT. The variable domain in full, with the rest retrieved from reference TRBV2 and TRBJ1-1, is EPEVTQTPSHQVTQMGQEVILRCVPISNHLYFYWYRQILGQKVEFLVSFYNNEISEKSEIFDDQFSVERPDGSNFTLKIRSTKLEDSAMYFCASRASGTGLNTEAFFGQGTRLTVV.

The V gene is TRBV13, the J gene TRBJ2-7, with TRBD1 matching over 10 bases. Per germline, CDR1 PRHDT and CDR2 FYEKMQ (reference sequence). Trimming took 1 base from V and 2 from J; bases not matched to a gene: 11. The CDR3 has 18 residues. The CDR3 sequence is CASSLAGQGPEGPYEQYF. CDR3 DNA: TGTGCCAGCAGCTTAGCGGGACAGGGGCCTGAGGGGCCCTACGAGCAGTACTTC. The full variable domain, in which reference TRBV13 and TRBJ2-7 provide the parts outside the CDR3, is AAGVIQSPRHLIKEKRETATLKCYPIPRHDTVYWYQQGPGQDPQFLISFYEKMQSDKGSIPDRFSAQQFSDYHSELNMSSLELGDSALYFCASSLAGQGPEGPYEQYFGPGTRLTVT.

The chain links TRBV6-6 to TRBJ2-1; D ambiguous. Germline lookup yields CDR1 MNHNY and CDR2 SVGAGI (reference sequence). V lost 6 bases, J lost 3 bases, and 9 bases lay in between. The CDR3 runs to 13 residues. CDR3 bases: TGTGCCAGCAGGGGTGGGGACTACAATGAGCAGTTCTTC. Translation gives CASRGGDYNEQFF.

This chain connects TRBV27 to TRBJ1-1; 7 bases are a match to TRBD1. The CDR3 runs 18 residues. From germline, CDR1 is MNHEY and CDR2 SMNVEV (reference sequence). The V segment lost 1 base and the J segment 1 base; nucleotides outside the gene matches: 12. For the CDR3, the DNA is TGTGCCAGCAGTTTATTCCCCCCGTACAGGGGAGAGAACACTGAAGCTTTCTTT. Translating it yields CASSLFPPYRGENTEAFF.

The rearrangement joins TRBV7-3 to TRBJ1-3; possible D gene TRBD1, 5 bases. The CDR3 length is 16 residues. V was cut by 0 bases and J by 0 bases, with 9 bases left in between. Germline values: CDR1 SGHTA, CDR2 FQGTGA. The chain's CDR3 is CASSLTGPFSGNTIYF. In nucleotides, the CDR3 is TGTGCCAGCAGCTTAACGGGGCCCTTCTCTGGAAACACCATATATTTT.

This chain uses TRBV7-9 with TRBJ2-7; 13 bases align to TRBD2. This CDR3 spans 15 amino acids. Germline values: CDR1 SEHNR, CDR2 FQNEAQ (reference sequence). V was pared by 5 bases and J by 6 bases, with 7 bases of the junction left unmatched. CDR3 bases: TGTGCCAGCAGCGTAACTAGCGGGAGGGCCTTCGAGCAGTACTTC. Amino acids: CASSVTSGRAFEQYF.

The chain is built from TRBV28 and TRBJ1-5; 8 bases agree with TRBD1. The V gene end was trimmed by 2 bases and the J gene end by 7 bases; junction bases not matched to a gene: 4. Germline values: CDR1 MDHEN, CDR2 SYDVKM. The CDR3 is 14 amino acids. CDR3 protein: CASSLGQGGQPQHF. Here the CDR3 DNA reads TGTGCCAGCAGTTTAGGACAGGGCGGCCAGCCCCAGCATTTT.

V gene TRBV11-2 combines with J gene TRBJ2-1, with TRBD1 as a possible D gene (5 bases). The CDR3 runs to 15 residues. V lost 0 bases, J lost 5 bases, and 11 bases lay in between. The germline V gene has CDR1 SGHAT and CDR2 FQNNGV. The CDR3 reads CASSLDSLGDNEQFF. The CDR3 DNA is TGTGCCAGCAGCTTAGACTCCTTAGGGGACAATGAGCAGTTCTTC.

The rearrangement links TRBV28 to TRBJ1-4, with D tentatively TRBD1 (5 bases). The CDR3 totals 17 residues. CDR1 and CDR2 (germline): MDHEN, SYDVKM. Trimming left V 7 bases short and J 7 bases short, with 25 bases between. CDR3 amino acids: CASTSEGYRGASEKLFF. As DNA, the CDR3 is TGTGCCAGCACCTCAGAGGGCTATAGGGGCGCGAGTGAAAAACTGTTTTTT.

The chain employs TRBV18 and TRBJ2-2; 8 bases agree with TRBD1. The CDR3 loop spans 15 amino acids. With 6 bases clipped from V and 3 bases from J, the junction kept 6 bases outside the gene matches. Germline CDR1 is KGHSH and CDR2 is LQKENI. The CDR3 nucleotides read TGTGCCAGCTCCCTCGACAGGGGATACACCGGGGAGCTGTTTTTT. As protein: CASSLDRGYTGELFF.

V and J are TRBV14 and TRBJ2-7; D unclear. The germline V gene has CDR1 SGHDN and CDR2 FVKESK. This CDR3 has 15 residues. V was cut by 1 base and J by 3 bases, with 13 bases left in between. CDR3 sequence (DNA): TGTGCCAGCAGCCAAGGGCCCAGTGGGGTCTACGAGCAGTACTTC. Encoded protein: CASSQGPSGVYEQYF.

The chain couples TRBV20-1 to TRBJ1-1, with D tentatively TRBD1 (6 bases). The V gene lost 5 bases and the J gene lost 6 bases, with 10 bases spanning the gap. This CDR3 comprises 11 residues. CDR1 and CDR2 from the germline V gene are DFQATT and SNEGSKA (reference sequence). The CDR3 DNA follows: TGCAGTGCTGGGGAGGGGGCTGAAGCTTTCTTT. Translated: CSAGEGAEAFF.

The chain links TRBV6-5 to TRBJ2-7; TRBD2 agrees at 8 bases. The CDR3 spans 14 residues. Looked up from germline, CDR1 is MNHEY and CDR2 is SVGAGI. The trim removed 7 bases at V and 7 bases at J, leaving 12 bases unmatched. The chain's CDR3 is CASKTLSSGSEQYF. CDR3 DNA: TGTGCCAGCAAGACGCTATCTAGCGGGTCGGAGCAGTACTTC.